The clone carrying this TCR beta chain came up a few times. Its target is not known. The record originates from a study of T cell repertoires in cytomegalovirus infection. In the study overall: It was the public TCR beta signatures that indicated both CMV infection and matching HLA type.

TCRdb itself ran the reads through MiXCR, one entry per CDR3 protein. This table has around 450,000 distinct CDR3 sequences, roughly 30% appearing once. Study-wide findings and caveats: Ex vivo, HLA-C-restricted CMV-specific TCR beta clonotypes prevailed over the rest of the response. Cumulative frequency of public TCR beta families picked out carriers of CMV plus the relevant HLA.

The germline gives CDR1 DFQATT, CDR2 SNEGSKA (reference sequence). The CDR3 sequence is 14 residues long. V lost 4 bases, J lost 5 bases, and 7 bases stayed unmatched. This TCR came from a human donor in good health (CMV status not recorded). Some clones in this sample may be carry-over from other donors' samples. The chain carries TRBV20-1 and TRBJ1-1; 10 bases fit TRBD1. The sequencing sample was made of PBMCs. This CDR3 reads CSATRQGAGTEAFF. CDR3 bases: TGCAGTGCTACCCGACAGGGGGCGGGAACTGAAGCTTTCTTT.